This T cell receptor (beta chain) comes out of a study of somatic mutations in cytotoxic T cells in rheumatoid arthritis. Across the study: Purity of nearly 100% was reached when some V beta antibody-stained T-cell populations were flow-sorted, including V beta1+ cells sequenced for TCRB.

General study findings and limits: The antigen targets of the expanded CD8+ clones lacked identification.

On this clone itself: Its antigen is as yet unknown.

Clones were sequenced by immunoSEQ multiplex PCR, and TCRdb holds only the in-frame ones, with some missing. Seen here are 20,000 to 25,000 clones, more than 65% observed once, and the top ten hold roughly 10%. This CDR3 has 14 residues. The germline CDR1 and CDR2 sequences are SGHRS and YFSETQ. The V end lost 4 bases, the J end lost 0 bases, and 10 bases lay between the germline ends. This receptor was obtained from an adult with rheumatoid arthritis. The rearrangement links TRBV5-1 to TRBJ1-1; the D gene is possibly TRBD1 (5 bases). Specimen: CD8+ T cells sorted from blood. CDR3 in DNA: TGCGCCAGCAGCCCGGGACCGTTGAACACTGAAGCTTTCTTT. Residues: CASSPGPLNTEAFF.